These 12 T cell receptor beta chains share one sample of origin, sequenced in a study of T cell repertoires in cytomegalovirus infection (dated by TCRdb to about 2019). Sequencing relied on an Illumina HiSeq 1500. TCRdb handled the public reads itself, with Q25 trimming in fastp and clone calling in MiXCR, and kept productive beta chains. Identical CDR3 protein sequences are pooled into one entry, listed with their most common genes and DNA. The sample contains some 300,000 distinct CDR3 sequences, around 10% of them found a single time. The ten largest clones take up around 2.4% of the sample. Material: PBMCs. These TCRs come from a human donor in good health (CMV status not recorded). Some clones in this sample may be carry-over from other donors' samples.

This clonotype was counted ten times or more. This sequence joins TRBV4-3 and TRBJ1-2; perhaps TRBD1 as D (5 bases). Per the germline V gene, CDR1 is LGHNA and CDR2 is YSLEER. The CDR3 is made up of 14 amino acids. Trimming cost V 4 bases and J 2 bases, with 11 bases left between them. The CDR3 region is CASSPLQENYGYTF. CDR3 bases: TGCGCCAGCAGCCCTTTACAGGAGAACTATGGCTACACCTTC.

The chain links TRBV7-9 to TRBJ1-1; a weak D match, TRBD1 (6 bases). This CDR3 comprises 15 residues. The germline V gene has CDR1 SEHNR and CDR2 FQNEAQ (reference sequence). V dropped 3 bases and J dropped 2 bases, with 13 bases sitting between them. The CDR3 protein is CASSFSRQVNTEAFF. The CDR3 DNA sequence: TGTGCCAGCAGCTTTTCTCGACAGGTAAACACTGAAGCTTTCTTT.

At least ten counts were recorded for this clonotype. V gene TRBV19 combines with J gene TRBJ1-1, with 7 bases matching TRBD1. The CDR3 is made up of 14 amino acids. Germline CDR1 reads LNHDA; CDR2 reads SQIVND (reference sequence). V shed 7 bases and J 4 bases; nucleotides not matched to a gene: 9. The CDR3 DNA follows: TGTGCCAGTATTCAGGACAGGTGGGGCACTGAAGCTTTCTTT. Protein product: CASIQDRWGTEAFF.

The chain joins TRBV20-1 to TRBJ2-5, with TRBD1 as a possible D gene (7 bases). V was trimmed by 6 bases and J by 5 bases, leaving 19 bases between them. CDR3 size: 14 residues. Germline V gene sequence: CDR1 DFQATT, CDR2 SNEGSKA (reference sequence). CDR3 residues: CSAPIEGAGETQYF. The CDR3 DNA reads TGCAGTGCCCCGATTGAGGGGGCGGGGGAGACCCAGTACTTC.

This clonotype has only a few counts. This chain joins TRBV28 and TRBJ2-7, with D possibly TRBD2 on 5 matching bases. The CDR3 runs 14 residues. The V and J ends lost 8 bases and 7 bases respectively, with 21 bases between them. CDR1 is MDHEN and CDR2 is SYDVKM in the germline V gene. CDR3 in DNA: TGTGCCAGCTCCCCCCTAATAGGGCCGGGAGAGCAGTACGTC. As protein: CASSPLIGPGEQYV.

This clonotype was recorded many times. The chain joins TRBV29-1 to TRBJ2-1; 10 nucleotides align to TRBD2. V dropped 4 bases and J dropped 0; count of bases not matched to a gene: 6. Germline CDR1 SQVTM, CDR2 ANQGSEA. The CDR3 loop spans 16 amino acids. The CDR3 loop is CSVARGTSASYNEQFF. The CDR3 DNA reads TGCAGCGTTGCCCGTGGGACTAGCGCCTCCTACAATGAGCAGTTCTTC.

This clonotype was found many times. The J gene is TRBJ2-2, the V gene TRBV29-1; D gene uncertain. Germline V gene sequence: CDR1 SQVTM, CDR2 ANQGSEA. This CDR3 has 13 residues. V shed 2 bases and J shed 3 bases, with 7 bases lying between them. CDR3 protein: CSVEKGDTGELFF. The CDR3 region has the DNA TGCAGCGTTGAAAAGGGCGACACCGGGGAGCTGTTTTTT.

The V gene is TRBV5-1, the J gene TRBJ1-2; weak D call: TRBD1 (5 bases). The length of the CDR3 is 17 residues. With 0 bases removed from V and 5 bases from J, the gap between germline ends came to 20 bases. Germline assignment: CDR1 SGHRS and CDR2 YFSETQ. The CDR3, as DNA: TGCGCCAGCAGCTTGGCTATGACAGCCACTAACCAATATGGCTACACCTTC. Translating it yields CASSLAMTATNQYGYTF. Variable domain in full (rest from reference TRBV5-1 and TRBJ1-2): KAGVTQTPRYLIKTRGQQVTLSCSPISGHRSVSWYQQTPGQGLQFLFEYFSETQRNKGNFPGRFSGRQFSNSRSEMNVSTLELGDSALYLCASSLAMTATNQYGYTFGSGTRLTVV.

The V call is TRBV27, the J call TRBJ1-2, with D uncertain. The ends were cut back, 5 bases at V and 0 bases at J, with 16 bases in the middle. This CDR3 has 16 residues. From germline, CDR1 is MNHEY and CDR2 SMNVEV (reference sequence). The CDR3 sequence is CASSPILAVPNYGYTF. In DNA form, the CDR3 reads TGTGCCAGCAGTCCAATACTAGCGGTACCTAACTATGGCTACACCTTC.

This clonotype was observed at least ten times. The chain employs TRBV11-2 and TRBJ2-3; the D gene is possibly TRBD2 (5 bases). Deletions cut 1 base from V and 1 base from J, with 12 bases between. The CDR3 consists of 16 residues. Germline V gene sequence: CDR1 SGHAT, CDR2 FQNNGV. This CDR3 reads CASSLVPSPRTDTQYF. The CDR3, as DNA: TGTGCCAGCAGCTTAGTTCCTAGCCCTCGCACAGATACGCAGTATTTT.

The CDR3 reads CASGPLQGGAGELFF. In DNA form, the CDR3 reads TGTGCCAGCGGGCCCCTGCAGGGGGGCGCCGGGGAGCTGTTTTTT. This chain uses TRBV19 with TRBJ2-2, with D perhaps TRBD1 (7 bases). This CDR3 is built from 15 residues. V was clipped by 9 bases and J by 6 bases, with 20 bases between them. In germline, CDR1 is LNHDA, CDR2 SQIVND (reference sequence). The full variable domain, its missing parts supplied by reference TRBV19 and TRBJ2-2, is DGGITQSPKYLFRKEGQNVTLSCEQNLNHDAMYWYRQDPGQGLRLIYYSQIVNDFQKGDIAEGYSVSREKKESFPLTVTSAQKNPTAFYLCASGPLQGGAGELFFGEGSRLTVL.

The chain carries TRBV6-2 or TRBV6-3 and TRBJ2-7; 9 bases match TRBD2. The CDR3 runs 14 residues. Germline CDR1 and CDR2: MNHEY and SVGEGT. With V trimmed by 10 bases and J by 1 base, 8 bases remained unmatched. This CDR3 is CATHRTSGSYEQYV. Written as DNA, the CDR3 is TGTGCCACCCATAGAACTAGCGGGTCCTACGAGCAGTACGTC.